This T cell receptor (beta chain) was captured in a study of CD8 T cells in Susac syndrome. From blood CD8+ and CD4+ T cells, TCR beta sequences were generated. The multiple sclerosis controls were treatment-naive patients, and their relapsing-remitting disease was stable or active. The CD8+ and CD4+ T cells were negatively isolated, with the TEMRA cells enriched by FACS. cDNA came from roughly 0.53 to 1 ug RNA primed by random hexamers. Amplification of TCR beta CDR3 was carried out by immunoSEQ multiplex PCR, which covered 54 Vbeta and 13 Jbeta segments. Each CDR3 protein gets one entry after TCRdb re-called the immunoSEQ multiplex PCR reads with MiXCR. Among about 150,000 distinct CDR3 sequences listed, 85% to 95% were seen once. This clonotype was detected a few times. Sequenced: CD4+ T cells from PBMCs. The TCR originated in a human donor with multiple sclerosis.

The CDR3 sequence is CASSLRVDTEAFF. In DNA form, the CDR3 reads TGCGCCAGCAGCTTGCGCGTGGACACTGAAGCTTTCTTT. This sequence joins TRBV5-1 and TRBJ1-1, with D unclear. This CDR3 has 13 amino acids. In germline, CDR1 is SGHRS, CDR2 YFSETQ. The ends were cut back, 1 base at V and 3 bases at J, with 7 bases in the middle.